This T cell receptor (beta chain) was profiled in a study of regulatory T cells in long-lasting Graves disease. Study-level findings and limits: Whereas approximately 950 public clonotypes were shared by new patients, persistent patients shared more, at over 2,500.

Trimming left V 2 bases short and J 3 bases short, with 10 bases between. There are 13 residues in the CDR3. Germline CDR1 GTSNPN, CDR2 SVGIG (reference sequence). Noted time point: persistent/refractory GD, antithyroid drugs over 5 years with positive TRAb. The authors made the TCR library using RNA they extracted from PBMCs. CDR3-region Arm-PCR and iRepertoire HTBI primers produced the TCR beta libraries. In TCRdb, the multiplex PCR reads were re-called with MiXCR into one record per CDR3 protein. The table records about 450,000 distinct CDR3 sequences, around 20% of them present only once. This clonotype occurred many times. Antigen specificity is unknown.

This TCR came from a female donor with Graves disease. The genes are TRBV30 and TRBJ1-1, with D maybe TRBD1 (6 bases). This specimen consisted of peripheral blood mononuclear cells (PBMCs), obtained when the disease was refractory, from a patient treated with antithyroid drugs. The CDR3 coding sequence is TGTGCCTGGAGTTGGGGGCAAGACACTGAAGCTTTCTTT. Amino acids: CAWSWGQDTEAFF.